What follows describes a single T cell receptor (beta chain). The antigen is unknown. This sample also contains other DNA sequences that code for the same CDR3. The data are from a study of beta chain features in type 1 diabetes. On the study more broadly: In age, gender and cell yields, patients were similar to healthy donors.

The isolated RNA, all of it, was reverse transcribed, so expressed TCRB transcripts were what got sequenced. Using immunoSEQ multiplex PCR, the repertoire was profiled, and TCRdb retains in-frame clones only, with some absent. The data contain 600,000 or so clones, 9.5% to 15% of them singletons. Points from the study as a whole: Insertions were fewer and deletions more numerous at VDJ junctions in type 1 diabetes patients. Shortening that was moderate but significant affected the TCRB CDR3s of Type 1 diabetes patients in all four CD4+ subsets.

The origin of this receptor is a young man with type 1 diabetes. What was sequenced was naive CD4+ T cells from blood.

CDR3 DNA sequence: TGTGCCAGCAGCTTAGCGAGGGAGACCCAGTACTTC. It codes for CASSLARETQYF. The chain links TRBV7-2 to TRBJ2-5; D is undetermined. The CDR3 runs 12 residues. With 0 bases removed from V and 5 bases from J, the gap between germline ends came to 4 bases. Looked up from germline, CDR1 is SGHTA and CDR2 is FQGNSA.